A single sample gave rise to the 4 T cell receptor beta chains below, sequenced in a study of blood T cell repertoires in COVID-19. Profiling relied on immunoSEQ multiplex PCR, and the TCRdb table lists in-frame clones only, not all of them. The sample lists about 330,000 clones, around 90% occurring once. Sequenced material: PBMCs or T cells enriched from blood (not recorded which). The receptors were sampled from a woman in her thirties who had recovered from COVID-19.

The J gene is TRBJ2-5, the V gene TRBV18; D perhaps matches TRBD2 (6 bases). The CDR3 has 12 residues. Germline V gives CDR1 KGHSH, CDR2 LQKENI. V was cut by 6 bases and J by 5 bases, with 10 bases left in between. CDR3 protein: CASSLRGETQYF. DNA for the CDR3: TGTGCCAGCTCCCTCCGGGGGGAGACCCAGTACTTC.

V and J are TRBV3-1 (or the pseudogene TRBV3-2) and TRBJ2-3; TRBD2 matches 9 bases. Germline V gene sequence: CDR1 LGHDT, CDR2 YNNKEL (reference sequence). With V trimmed by 6 bases and J by 2 bases, 9 bases remained unmatched. The CDR3 is 16 residues long. CDR3 nucleotide sequence: TGTGCCAGCAGAGGCTCTAGCGGGATTCTCACAGATACGCAGTATTTT. It specifies CASRGSSGILTDTQYF.

On this clone: The junction does not match germline at one end; this may be a read error. The genes are TRBV7-2 and TRBJ2-7; D possibly uses TRBD1 or TRBD2 (5 bases each). The CDR3 is made up of 14 amino acids. In germline, CDR1 is SGHTA, CDR2 FQGNSA. The CDR3 region is CASSLAGAPTEQYF. In nucleotides, the CDR3 is TGTGCCAGCAGCCTAGCTGGGGCCCCTACGGAGCAGTACTTC.

The chain joins TRBV19 to TRBJ1-4; 7 nucleotides match TRBD1. Per the germline V gene, CDR1 is LNHDA and CDR2 is SQIVND (reference sequence). Trimming at V came to 3 bases and at J to 5 bases, leaving 12 bases not matched to a gene. The CDR3 extends over 17 amino acids. CDR3 nucleotide sequence: TGTGCCAGTAGTATTAGTCCCTGGACAGGTTGGAATGAAAAACTGTTTTTT. Amino acids: CASSISPWTGWNEKLFF.